This T cell receptor (beta chain) was sequenced during a study of control samples from healthy donors and cancer patients. The V and J ends lost 4 bases and 2 bases, in that order; junction bases with no gene match: 6. The CDR3 has 16 amino acids. In germline, CDR1 is SGHNT, CDR2 YYREEE (reference sequence). TCRdb keeps only in-frame clones here, not all; method: immunoSEQ multiplex PCR. The profile shows over 85,000 clones, roughly 94% of them singletons. The rearrangement joins TRBV5-4 to TRBJ2-3; 11 bases line up with TRBD2. Material for sequencing was blood. This clonotype originated in a woman younger than 30 in good health. Here the CDR3 reads CASSPKLAGVTDTQYF. As DNA, the CDR3 is TGTGCCAGCAGCCCGAAACTAGCGGGGGTCACAGATACGCAGTATTTT.